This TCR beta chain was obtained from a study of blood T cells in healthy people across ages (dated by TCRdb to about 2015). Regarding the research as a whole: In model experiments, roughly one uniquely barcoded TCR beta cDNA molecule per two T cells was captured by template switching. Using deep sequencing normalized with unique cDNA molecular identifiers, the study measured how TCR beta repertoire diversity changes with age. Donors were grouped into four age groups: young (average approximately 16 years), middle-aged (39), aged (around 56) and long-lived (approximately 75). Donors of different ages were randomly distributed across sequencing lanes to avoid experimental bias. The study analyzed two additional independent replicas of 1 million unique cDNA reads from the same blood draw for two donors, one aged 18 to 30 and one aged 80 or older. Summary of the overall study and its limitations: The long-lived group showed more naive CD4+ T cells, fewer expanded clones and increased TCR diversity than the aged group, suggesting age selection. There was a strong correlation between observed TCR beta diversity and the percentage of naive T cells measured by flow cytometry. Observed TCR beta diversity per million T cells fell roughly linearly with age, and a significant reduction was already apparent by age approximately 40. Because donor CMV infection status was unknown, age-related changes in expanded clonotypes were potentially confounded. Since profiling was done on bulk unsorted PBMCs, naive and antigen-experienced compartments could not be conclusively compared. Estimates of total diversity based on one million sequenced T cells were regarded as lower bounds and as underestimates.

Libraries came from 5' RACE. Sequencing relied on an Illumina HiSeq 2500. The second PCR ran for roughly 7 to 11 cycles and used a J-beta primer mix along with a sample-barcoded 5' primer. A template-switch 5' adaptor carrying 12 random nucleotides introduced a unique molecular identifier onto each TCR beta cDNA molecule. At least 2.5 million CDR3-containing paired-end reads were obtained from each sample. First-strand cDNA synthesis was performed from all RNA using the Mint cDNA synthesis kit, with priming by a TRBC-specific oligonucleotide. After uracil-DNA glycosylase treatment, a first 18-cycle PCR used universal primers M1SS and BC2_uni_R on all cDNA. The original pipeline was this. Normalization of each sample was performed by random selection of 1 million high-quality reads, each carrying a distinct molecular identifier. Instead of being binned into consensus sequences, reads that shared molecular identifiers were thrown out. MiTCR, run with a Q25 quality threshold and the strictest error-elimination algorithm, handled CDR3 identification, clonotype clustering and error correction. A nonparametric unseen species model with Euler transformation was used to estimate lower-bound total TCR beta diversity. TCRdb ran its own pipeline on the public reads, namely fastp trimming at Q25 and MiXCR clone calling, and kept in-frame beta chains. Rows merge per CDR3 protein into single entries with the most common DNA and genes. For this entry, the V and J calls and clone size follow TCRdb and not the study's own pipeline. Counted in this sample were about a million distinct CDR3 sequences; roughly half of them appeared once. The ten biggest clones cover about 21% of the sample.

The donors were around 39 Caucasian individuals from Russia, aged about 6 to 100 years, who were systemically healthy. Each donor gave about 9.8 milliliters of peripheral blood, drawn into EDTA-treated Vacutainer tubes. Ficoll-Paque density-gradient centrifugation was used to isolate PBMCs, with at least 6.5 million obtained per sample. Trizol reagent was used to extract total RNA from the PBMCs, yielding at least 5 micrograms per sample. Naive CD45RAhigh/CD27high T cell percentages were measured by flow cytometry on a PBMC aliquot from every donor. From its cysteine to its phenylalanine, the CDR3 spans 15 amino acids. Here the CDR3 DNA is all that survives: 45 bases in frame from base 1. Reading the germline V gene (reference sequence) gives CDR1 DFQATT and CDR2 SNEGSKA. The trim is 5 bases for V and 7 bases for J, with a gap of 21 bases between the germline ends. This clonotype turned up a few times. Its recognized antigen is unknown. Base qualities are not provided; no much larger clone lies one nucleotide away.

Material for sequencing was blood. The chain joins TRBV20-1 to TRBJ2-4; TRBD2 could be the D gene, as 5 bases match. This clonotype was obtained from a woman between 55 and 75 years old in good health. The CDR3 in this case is CSAPKEKGERNIQYF. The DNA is TGCAGTGCTCCTAAGGAGAAGGGAGAACGGAACATTCAGTACTTC.